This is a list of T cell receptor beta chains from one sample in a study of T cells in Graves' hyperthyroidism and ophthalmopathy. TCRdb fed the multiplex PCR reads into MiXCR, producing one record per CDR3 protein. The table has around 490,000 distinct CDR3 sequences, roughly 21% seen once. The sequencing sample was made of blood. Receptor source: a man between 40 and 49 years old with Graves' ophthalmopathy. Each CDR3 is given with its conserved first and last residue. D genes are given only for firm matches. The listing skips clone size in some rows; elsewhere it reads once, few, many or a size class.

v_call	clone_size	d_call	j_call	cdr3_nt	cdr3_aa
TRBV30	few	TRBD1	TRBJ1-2	TGTGCCGGACTTCGGACAGGGTCGCATGGCTACACCTTC	CAGLRTGSHGYTF
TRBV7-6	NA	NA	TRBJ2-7	TGTGCCAGCAGCTTAGATGCCAGGGTGTTTAACGAGCAGTACTTC	CASSLDARVFNEQYF
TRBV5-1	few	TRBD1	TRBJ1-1	TGCGCCAGCAGCACCGGACAGGGAAAGAACACTGAAGCTTTCTTT	CASSTGQGKNTEAFF
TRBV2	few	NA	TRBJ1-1	TGTGCCAGCAGATTGGAGGGCGGCAGACGTGCTAACACTGAAGCTTTCTTT	CASRLEGGRRANTEAFF
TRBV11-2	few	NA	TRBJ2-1	TGCGCCAGCAGCCAAGGTTTCCGGGAAAGACGGGTCTCCTACAATGAGCAGTTCTTC	CASSQGFRERRVSYNEQFF
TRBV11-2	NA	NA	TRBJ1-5	TGTGCCAGCAGCCTGGGCAGGGTAGCGGCTCAGCCCCAGCATTTT	CASSLGRVAAQPQHF
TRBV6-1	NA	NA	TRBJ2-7	TGTGCCAGCAGTGAAGCACACAAAACAGGGAGCTTCGACGAGCAGTACTTC	CASSEAHKTGSFDEQYF
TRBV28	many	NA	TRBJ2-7	TGTGCCAGCAGTTTATACGGGGAAGCTAACTACGAGCAGTACTTC	CASSLYGEANYEQYF
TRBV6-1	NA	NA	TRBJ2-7	TGTGCCAGCACTCTGACACGGGCGTTGAACGAGCAGTACTTC	CASTLTRALNEQYF
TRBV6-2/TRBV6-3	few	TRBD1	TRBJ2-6	TGTGCCAGCAGACTCAGAACAGGGGACGCCGTATCTGGGGCCAACGTCCTGACTTTC	CASRLRTGDAVSGANVLTF
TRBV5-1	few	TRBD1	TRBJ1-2	TGCGCCAGCAGCCTCACCGGGACAGGGAGAATTAACTATGGCTACACCTTC	CASSLTGTGRINYGYTF
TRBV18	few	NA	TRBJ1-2	TGTGCCAGCTCACCAGACAGCCTTAGAGGTGGCTACACCTTC	CASSPDSLRGGYTF
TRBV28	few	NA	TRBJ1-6	TGTGCCAGCACCCCTGAGTTTAAGGGGGATTCACCCCTCCACTTT	CASTPEFKGDSPLHF
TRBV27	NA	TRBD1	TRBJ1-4	TGTGCCAGCAGTCCCAGGGACAGACCGAATGAAAAACTGTTTTTT	CASSPRDRPNEKLFF
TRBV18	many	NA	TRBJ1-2	TGTGCCAGCTCACCAACAGGGTCCCTTATGGGCTACACCTTC	CASSPTGSLMGYTF
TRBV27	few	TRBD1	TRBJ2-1	TGTGCCAGCAGCTTCGGGACAGGGGACGATGAGCAGTTCTTC	CASSFGTGDDEQFF
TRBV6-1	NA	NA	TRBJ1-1	TGTGCAAGCAGTGAAAGGGGCCCCCCCTGTACGGACACTGAAGCTTTCTTT	CASSERGPPCTDTEAFF
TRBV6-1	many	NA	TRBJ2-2	TGTGCCAGCAGTCCCCTAGGGACCGGGGAGCTGTTTTTT	CASSPLGTGELFF
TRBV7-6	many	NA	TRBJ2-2	TGTGCCAGCAGCTTACAAATAGCCACCGGGGAGCTGTTTTTT	CASSLQIATGELFF
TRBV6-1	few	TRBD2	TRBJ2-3	TGTGCCAGCAGTCACACGGGGGGGAATTCGCGCACAGATACGCAGTATTTT	CASSHTGGNSRTDTQYF
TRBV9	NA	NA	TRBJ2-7	TGTGCCAGCAGCGTAGCCTCTGGAACTACCTACGAGCAGTACTTC	CASSVASGTTYEQYF
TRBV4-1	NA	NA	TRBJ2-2	TGCGCCAGCAGCCACTTAGGGCAGAACACCGGGGAGCTGTTTTTT	CASSHLGQNTGELFF
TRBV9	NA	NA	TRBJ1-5	TGTGCCAGCAGCACGAGTAGCAATCAGCCCCAGCATTTT	CASSTSSNQPQHF
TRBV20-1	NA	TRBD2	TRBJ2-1	TGCAGTGCTAGAGTGGGGGAGGGCCTAAGGGATGAGCAGTTCTTC	CSARVGEGLRDEQFF
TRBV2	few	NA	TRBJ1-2	TGTGCCAGCAGTGAAGCGGCCCGCGGGGGTGGCTACACCTTC	CASSEAARGGGYTF
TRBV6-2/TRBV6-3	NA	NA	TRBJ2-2	TGTGCCAGCAGGATAAGAATGGCCGGGGAGCTGTTTTTT	CASRIRMAGELFF
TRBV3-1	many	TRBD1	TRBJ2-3	TGTGCCAGCGACACGGGGACAGGGGCAGATACGCAGTATTTT	CASDTGTGADTQYF
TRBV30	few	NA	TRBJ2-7	TGTGCCTGGAGGGGGACTTCGATCTACGAGCAGTACTTC	CAWRGTSIYEQYF
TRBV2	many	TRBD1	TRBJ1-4	TGTGCCAGCAGCAACCGGGACAGGGGGGGAAAACTGTTTTTT	CASSNRDRGGKLFF
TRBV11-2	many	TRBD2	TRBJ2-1	TGTGCCAGCAGCTCGGGGGGAAGCTCCTACAATGAGCAGTTCTTC	CASSSGGSSYNEQFF
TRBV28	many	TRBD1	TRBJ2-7	TGTGCCAGCGAGGGACAGGTCGGGGAGCAGTACTTC	CASEGQVGEQYF
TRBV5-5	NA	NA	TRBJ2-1	TGTGCCAGCAGCATCCTAGGTGGGACCTCCTACAATGAGCAGTTCTTC	CASSILGGTSYNEQFF
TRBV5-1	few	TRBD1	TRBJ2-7	TGCGCCAGCAGCAATGGACAGGGCGACGAGCAGTACTTC	CASSNGQGDEQYF
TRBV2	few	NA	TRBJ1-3	TGTGCCAGCAGTGAAAGGGGTATTGGGACTGGAAACACCATATATTTT	CASSERGIGTGNTIYF
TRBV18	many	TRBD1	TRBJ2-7	TGTGCCAGCTCACCACAAGGGACAGGGAGCGAGCAGTACTTC	CASSPQGTGSEQYF
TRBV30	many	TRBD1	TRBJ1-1	TGTGCCTGGAGTGAGGGACAGGTTGAAGCTTTCTTT	CAWSEGQVEAFF
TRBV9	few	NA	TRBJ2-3	TGTGCCAGCAGCATCAGCTCGCAGGGGTACACGCAGTATTTT	CASSISSQGYTQYF
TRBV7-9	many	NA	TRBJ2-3	TGTGCCAGCAGCCCCCGGGATCAAACAGATACGCAGTATTTT	CASSPRDQTDTQYF
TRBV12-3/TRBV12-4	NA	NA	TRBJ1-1	TGTGCCAGCAGTTTAGCCGTGTGGAGAGGGAACACTGAAGCTTTCTTT	CASSLAVWRGNTEAFF
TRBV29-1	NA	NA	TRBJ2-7	TGCAGCGTTGGCCATGACTACGAGCAGTACTTC	CSVGHDYEQYF
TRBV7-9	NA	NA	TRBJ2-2	TGTGCCAGCAGTGACCAACCCTGGGGCACCGGGGAGCTGTTTTTT	CASSDQPWGTGELFF
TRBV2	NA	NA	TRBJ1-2	TGTGCCAGCCGGGGCAGTGCCGCTAACTATGGCCACACCTTC	CASRGSAANYGHTF
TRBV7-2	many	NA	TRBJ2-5	TGTGCCAGCAGCCCGCGCCGGGAGAGATGGACATACGAAGCGGAGACCCAGTACTTC	CASSPRRERWTYEAETQYF
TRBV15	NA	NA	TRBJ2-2	TGTGCCACCAGCAGAGGCAGGGAGCTGTTTTTT	CATSRGRELFF
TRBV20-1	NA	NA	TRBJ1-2	TGCAGTGCTAGGGACACGTCCATTCGATATGGCTACACCTTC	CSARDTSIRYGYTF
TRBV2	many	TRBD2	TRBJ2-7	TGTGCCAGCGAAGCGGGGGGCTCCTACGAGCAGTACTTC	CASEAGGSYEQYF
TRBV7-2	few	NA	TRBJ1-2	NA	CASSFRDFRGYTF
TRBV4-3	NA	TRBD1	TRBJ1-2	TGCGCCAGCAGCCAGCCGGGACAGGGTATCTATGGCTACACCTTC	CASSQPGQGIYGYTF
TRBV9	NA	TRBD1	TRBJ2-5	TGTGCCAGCAGCGTATATGCCAGGGGGCAAGAGACCCAGTACTTC	CASSVYARGQETQYF
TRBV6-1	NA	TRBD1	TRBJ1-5	TGTGCCAGCAGGAGAGGACAGGGAGGCAATCAGCCCCAGCATTTT	CASRRGQGGNQPQHF